The 15 T cell receptor beta chains listed next were all sequenced from one sample in a study of T cell responses to AZD1222 COVID-19 vaccine. Produced via immunoSEQ multiplex PCR; TCRdb's table is partial and in-frame only. This sample has about 120,000 clones, with roughly 90% found just once. The sequencing here drew on peripheral blood, taken on day 0 of AZD1222 vaccination. These receptors all come from an adult in good health.

The J gene is TRBJ1-3, the V gene TRBV19, with D possibly matching TRBD1 (6 bases). V was pared by 8 bases and J by 0 bases, with 20 bases between. This CDR3 spans 17 amino acids. Germline assignment: CDR1 LNHDA and CDR2 SQIVND (reference sequence). The chain's CDR3 is CASGKIKQGPSGNTIYF. In DNA, the CDR3 is TGTGCCAGTGGAAAAATAAAACAGGGCCCCTCTGGAAACACCATATATTTT.

In this sample, this clone turned up a few times. The V call is TRBV18, the J call TRBJ1-1; tentatively, D is TRBD1 (6 bases). Germline V lookup: CDR1 KGHSH, CDR2 LQKENI. With 0 bases removed from V and 7 bases from J, the gap between germline ends came to 15 bases. The CDR3 is made up of 15 amino acids. CDR3 residues: CASSPPQGGPVEAFF. The CDR3 bases are TGTGCCAGCTCACCACCACAGGGTGGTCCGGTTGAAGCTTTCTTT.

The chain combines TRBV28 with TRBJ1-2, with D uncertain. The CDR3 totals 15 residues. Trimming pared 6 bases from V and 2 bases from J, leaving 16 bases between. Per the germline V gene, CDR1 is MDHEN and CDR2 is SYDVKM. CDR3 DNA: TGTGCCAGCAGCCCACCCGGTTCGGGAAACTATGGCTACACCTTC. Translation gives CASSPPGSGNYGYTF.

The J gene is TRBJ1-6, the V gene TRBV28; TRBD1 aligns across 7 bases. The J segment lost 7 bases and the V segment lost 5 bases, leaving 20 bases of the junction unmatched. Per germline, CDR1 MDHEN and CDR2 SYDVKM. This CDR3 has 19 residues. The CDR3, as DNA: TGTGCCAGCAGTCCCTTAGGAGTTTTTAAGGGACAGCTAAATTCACCCCTCCACTTT. Translated, it gives CASSPLGVFKGQLNSPLHF.

The chain uses TRBV28 and TRBJ1-2; tentative D call: TRBD1 (6 bases). Looked up from germline, CDR1 is MDHEN and CDR2 is SYDVKM. Trimming took 3 bases from V and 7 from J, leaving 15 bases between them. The CDR3 extends over 14 amino acids. CDR3 sequence reads: CASSLAQGPGGYTF. In DNA, the CDR3 is TGTGCCAGCAGTTTGGCCCAGGGGCCGGGTGGCTACACCTTC.

V gene TRBV18 combines with J gene TRBJ2-2; no clear D gene. CDR1 is KGHSH, CDR2 LQKENI, per germline. CDR3 length: 13 amino acids. Trimming stripped 8 bases from V and 0 bases from J, with 7 bases between. CDR3 region: CASGVANTGELFF. The CDR3 nucleotides read TGTGCCAGCGGGGTCGCGAACACCGGGGAGCTGTTTTTT.

The rearrangement uses TRBV6-5 and TRBJ1-1, with no clear D. Per the germline V gene, CDR1 is MNHEY and CDR2 is SVGAGI. This CDR3 region has 15 residues. V dropped 6 bases and J dropped 6 bases, with 20 bases sitting between them. The CDR3 spells CASRWSRGGSAEAFF. CDR3 sequence (DNA): TGTGCCAGCAGGTGGTCGCGGGGAGGATCGGCTGAAGCTTTCTTT.

CDR3 nucleotide sequence: TGTGCCAGCAAGACAGAGGACGGGGAGCTGTTTTTT. This codes for CASKTEDGELFF. The V and J genes are TRBV27 and TRBJ2-2; weak D call: TRBD1 (5 bases). Germline-derived CDR1 and CDR2 are MNHEY and SMNVEV (reference sequence). Deletions cut 7 bases from V and 7 bases from J, with 10 bases between. CDR3 length equals 12 residues.

The V call is TRBV2, the J call TRBJ2-2; TRBD2 matches 9 bases. The germline gives CDR1 SNHLY, CDR2 FYNNEI. The ends lost 0 bases at V and 0 bases at J; junction bases unmatched: 5. The CDR3 spans 18 residues. Here the CDR3 DNA reads TGTGCCAGCAGTGAAGCTGGTAGCGGGAGTTCGAACACCGGGGAGCTGTTTTTT. It is translated as CASSEAGSGSSNTGELFF.

The J gene is TRBJ1-4, the V gene TRBV19, with 8 bases matching TRBD1. This CDR3 contains 14 residues. V lost 5 bases, J lost 6 bases, and 5 bases stayed unmatched. Germline values: CDR1 LNHDA, CDR2 SQIVND (reference sequence). This chain's CDR3 is CASSSQGDYEKLFF. CDR3 sequence (DNA): TGTGCCAGTAGTTCACAGGGGGATTATGAAAAACTGTTTTTT. Together with reference TRBV19 and TRBJ1-4, the CDR3 gives the full variable domain: DGGITQSPKYLFRKEGQNVTLSCEQNLNHDAMYWYRQDPGQGLRLIYYSQIVNDFQKGDIAEGYSVSREKKESFPLTVTSAQKNPTAFYLCASSSQGDYEKLFFGSGTQLSVL.

This clone appeared a single time. The chain links TRBV6-5 to TRBJ2-1, with 9 bases that match TRBD2. Germline values: CDR1 MNHEY, CDR2 SVGAGI. The CDR3 runs 13 residues. Unmatched junction bases numbered 5, after V lost 5 bases and J lost 9 bases. CDR3 in amino acids: CASSRGGASEQFF. The CDR3 DNA follows: TGTGCCAGCAGTCGCGGGGGGGCCTCTGAGCAGTTCTTC.

The rearrangement joins TRBV19 to TRBJ2-7; TRBD1 matches at 7 bases. Germline V gives CDR1 LNHDA, CDR2 SQIVND (reference sequence). This CDR3 region has 14 residues. The V gene end was trimmed by 5 bases and the J gene end by 0 bases; junction bases not matched to a gene: 4. The CDR3 is CASSVTGTSYEQYF. DNA for the CDR3: TGTGCCAGTAGTGTGACAGGGACCTCCTACGAGCAGTACTTC.

This clone showed up just a few times. The chain is built from TRBV7-8 and TRBJ2-7; 8 bases are shared with TRBD2. Germline V gives CDR1 SGHVS, CDR2 FQNEAQ. The CDR3 runs 14 residues. V dropped 1 base and J dropped 5; count of bases not matched to a gene: 4. CDR3 nucleotide sequence: TGTGCCAGCAGCTTAGGGATTAGCGGGAACGAGCAGTACTTC. It translates to CASSLGISGNEQYF.

The gene calls are TRBV21-1 and TRBJ2-5. TRBV21-1 is listed as a pseudogene. This CDR3 contains 15 residues. CDR3 sequence reads: CASPRRPGWQETQYF. CDR3 nucleotide sequence: TGTGCCAGCCCAAGGAGGCCAGGGTGGCAAGAGACCCAGTACTTC.

The V call is TRBV18, the J call TRBJ2-7; 10 nucleotides align to TRBD1. V dropped 1 base and J dropped 2; count of bases not matched to a gene: 8. The CDR3 totals 17 residues. The germline V gene has CDR1 KGHSH and CDR2 LQKENI. The DNA of the CDR3 is TGTGCCAGCTCACCACGTAGCGGACAGGGGGTACCCTACGAGCAGTACTTC. Its translation is CASSPRSGQGVPYEQYF.